The clone carrying this T cell receptor (beta chain) has only a few counts. Its cognate antigen is unknown. Time point given: newly diagnosed GD, antithyroid drugs for less than 3 months. With RNA extracted from PBMCs as input, the TCR library was made. These data belong to a study of regulatory T cells in long-lasting Graves disease. Study conclusions and caveats: Persistent patients had more shared public clonotypes (around 2,700) than new patients (about 970).

Libraries of TCR beta came from iRepertoire HTBI primers plus Arm-PCR of CDR3 regions. Each CDR3 protein is one row after TCRdb ran MiXCR on the multiplex PCR reads. This table holds around 400,000 distinct CDR3 sequences, about 11% found once. This same sample was also part of a study on T cells in Graves' hyperthyroidism and ophthalmopathy. From that report: HTBI primers were employed in a first-round RT-PCR of the TCR CDR3. Stable hyperthyroidism and ophthalmopathy were separated using 13 V-J signatures.

Sequences were derived from peripheral blood mononuclear cells (PBMCs), sampled at new diagnosis, from a patient treated with antithyroid drugs. This TCR was recovered from a woman aged 18-29 years with Graves disease.

The CDR3 DNA is TGCGCCAGCAGCCAAGCTGACAGCGACTATGGCTACACCTTC. Its translation: CASSQADSDYGYTF. This chain connects TRBV4-3 to TRBJ1-2; D might be TRBD1 (5 bases). The V and J ends lost 1 base and 3 bases respectively, with 9 bases between them. Germline-derived CDR1 and CDR2 are LGHNA and YSLEER. This CDR3 is 14 amino acids long.